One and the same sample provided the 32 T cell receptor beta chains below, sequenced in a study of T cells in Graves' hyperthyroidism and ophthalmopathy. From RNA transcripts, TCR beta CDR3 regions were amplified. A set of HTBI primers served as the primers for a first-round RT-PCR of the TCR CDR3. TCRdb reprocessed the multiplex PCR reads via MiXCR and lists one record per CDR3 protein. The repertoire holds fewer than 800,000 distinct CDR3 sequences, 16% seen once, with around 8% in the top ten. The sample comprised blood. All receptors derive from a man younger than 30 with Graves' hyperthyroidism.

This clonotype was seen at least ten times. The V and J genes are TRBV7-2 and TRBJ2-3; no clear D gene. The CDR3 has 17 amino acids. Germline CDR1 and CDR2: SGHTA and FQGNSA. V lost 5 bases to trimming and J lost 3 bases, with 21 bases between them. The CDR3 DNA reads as TGTGCCAGCAGCATAGGCCATGCGCGCCTAGTGACAGATACGCAGTATTTT. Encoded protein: CASSIGHARLVTDTQYF.

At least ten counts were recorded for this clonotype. The DNA of the CDR3 is TGTGCCAGCTCCGGCTTACGCGATGGCTACACCTTC. It yields the protein CASSGLRDGYTF. V and J are TRBV3-1 and TRBJ1-2, with unresolved D. This CDR3 is built from 12 residues. V gave up 8 bases and J gave up 6 bases, with 13 bases separating them. CDR1 is LGHDT, CDR2 YNNKEL, per germline (reference sequence).

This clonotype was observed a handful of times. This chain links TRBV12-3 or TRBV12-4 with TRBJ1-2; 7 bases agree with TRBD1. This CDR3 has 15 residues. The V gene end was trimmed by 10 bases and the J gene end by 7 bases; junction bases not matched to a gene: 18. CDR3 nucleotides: TGTGCCACCAATCCAGGGGGTGGGCATTGGTCTGGCTACACCTTC. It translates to CATNPGGGHWSGYTF.

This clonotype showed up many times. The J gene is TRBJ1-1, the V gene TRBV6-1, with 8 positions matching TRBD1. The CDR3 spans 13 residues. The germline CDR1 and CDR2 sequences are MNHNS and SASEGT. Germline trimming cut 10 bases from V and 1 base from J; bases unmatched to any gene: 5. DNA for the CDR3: TGTGCCACCGGGGACAGGCCGAACACTGAAGCTTTCTTT. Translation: CATGDRPNTEAFF.

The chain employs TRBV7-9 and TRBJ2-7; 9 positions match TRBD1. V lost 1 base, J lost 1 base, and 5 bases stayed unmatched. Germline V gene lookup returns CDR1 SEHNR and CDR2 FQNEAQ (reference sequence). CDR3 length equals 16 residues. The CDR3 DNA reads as TGTGCCAGCAGCTTAGTGCCGGGACAGGGATCCTACGAGCAGTACTTC. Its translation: CASSLVPGQGSYEQYF.

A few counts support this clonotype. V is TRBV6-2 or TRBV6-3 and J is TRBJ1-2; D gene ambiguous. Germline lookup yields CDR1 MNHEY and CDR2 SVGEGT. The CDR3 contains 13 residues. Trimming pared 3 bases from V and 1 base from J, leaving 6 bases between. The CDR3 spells CASSYSHNYGYTF. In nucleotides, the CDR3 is TGTGCCAGCAGTTATTCACATAACTATGGCTACACCTTC.

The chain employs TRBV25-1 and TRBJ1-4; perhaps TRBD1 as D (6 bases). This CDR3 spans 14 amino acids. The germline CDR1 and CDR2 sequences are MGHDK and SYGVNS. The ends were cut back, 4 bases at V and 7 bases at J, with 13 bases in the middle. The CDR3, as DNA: TGTGCCAGCAGTGGGGACCAGGGGACTGAAAAACTGTTTTTT. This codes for CASSGDQGTEKLFF.

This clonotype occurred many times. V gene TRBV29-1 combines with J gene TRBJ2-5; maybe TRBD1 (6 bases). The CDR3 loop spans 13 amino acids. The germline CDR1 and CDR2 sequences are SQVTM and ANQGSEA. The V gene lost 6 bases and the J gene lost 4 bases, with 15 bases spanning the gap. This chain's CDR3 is CSVSAQQGETQYF. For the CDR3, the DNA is TGCAGCGTCTCAGCCCAACAGGGAGAGACCCAGTACTTC.

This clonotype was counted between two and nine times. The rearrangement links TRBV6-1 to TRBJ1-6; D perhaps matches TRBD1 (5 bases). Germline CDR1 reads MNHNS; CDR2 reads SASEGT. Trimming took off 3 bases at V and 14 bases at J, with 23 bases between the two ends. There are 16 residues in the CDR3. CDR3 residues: CASSEGKGAASFSLHF. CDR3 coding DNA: TGTGCCAGCAGTGAGGGTAAAGGGGCCGCCTCGTTTTCCCTCCACTTT.

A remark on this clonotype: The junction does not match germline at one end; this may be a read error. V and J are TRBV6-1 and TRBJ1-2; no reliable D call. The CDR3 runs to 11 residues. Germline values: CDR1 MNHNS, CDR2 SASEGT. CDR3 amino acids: CATFGGYGYAF. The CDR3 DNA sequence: TGTGCCACCTTCGGCGGGTATGGCTACGCCTTC.

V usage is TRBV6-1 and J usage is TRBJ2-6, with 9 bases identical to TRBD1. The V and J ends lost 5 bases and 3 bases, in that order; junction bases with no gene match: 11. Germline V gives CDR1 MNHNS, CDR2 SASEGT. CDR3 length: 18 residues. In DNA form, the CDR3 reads TGTGCCAGCAGTCGACCCGGGACAGGGACTGGTGGGGCCAACGTCCTGACTTTC. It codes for CASSRPGTGTGGANVLTF.

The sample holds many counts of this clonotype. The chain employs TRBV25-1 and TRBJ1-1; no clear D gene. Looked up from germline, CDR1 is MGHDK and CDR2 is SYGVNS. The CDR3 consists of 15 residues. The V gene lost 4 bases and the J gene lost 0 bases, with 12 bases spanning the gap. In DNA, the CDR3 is TGTGCCAGCAGTGTCTCTGGGCTTATGAACACTGAAGCTTTCTTT. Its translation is CASSVSGLMNTEAFF.

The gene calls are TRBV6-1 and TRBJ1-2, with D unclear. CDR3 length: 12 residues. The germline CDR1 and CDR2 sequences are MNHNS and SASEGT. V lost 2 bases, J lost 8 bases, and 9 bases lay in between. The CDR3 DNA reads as TGTGCCAGCAGTGAACGGGCCTCCGGCTACACCTTC. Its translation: CASSERASGYTF.

CDR3 in DNA: TGTGCCATCAGTGAGGCGGGAAAGGTCCCTCAGCCCCAGCATTTT. This translates into CAISEAGKVPQPQHF. The V and J genes are TRBV10-3 and TRBJ1-5; D is unresolved. CDR3 length: 15 amino acids. The germline CDR1 and CDR2 sequences are ENHRY and SYGVKD. V was cut by 2 bases and J by 6 bases, with 14 bases left in between.

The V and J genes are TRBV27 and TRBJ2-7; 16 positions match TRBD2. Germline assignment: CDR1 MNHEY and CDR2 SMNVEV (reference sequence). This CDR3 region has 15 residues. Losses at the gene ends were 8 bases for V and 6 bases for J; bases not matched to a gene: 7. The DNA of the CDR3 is TGTGCCAGCTCGGGACTAGCGGGAGGGAGGCTCGAGCAGTACTTC. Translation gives CASSGLAGGRLEQYF.

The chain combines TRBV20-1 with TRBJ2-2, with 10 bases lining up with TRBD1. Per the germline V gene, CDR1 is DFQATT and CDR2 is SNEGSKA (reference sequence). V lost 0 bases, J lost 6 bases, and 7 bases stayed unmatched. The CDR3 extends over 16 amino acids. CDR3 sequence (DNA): TGCAGTGCTAGAGACGCCAGACAGGGGGCTGCCGGGGAGCTGTTTTTT. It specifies CSARDARQGAAGELFF.

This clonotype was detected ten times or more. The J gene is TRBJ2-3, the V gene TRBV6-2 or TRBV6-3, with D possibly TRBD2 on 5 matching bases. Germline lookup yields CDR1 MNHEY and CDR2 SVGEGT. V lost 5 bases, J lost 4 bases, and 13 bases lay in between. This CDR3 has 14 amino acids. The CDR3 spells CASSPMGASDTQYF. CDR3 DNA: TGTGCCAGCAGTCCCATGGGAGCCTCAGATACGCAGTATTTT.

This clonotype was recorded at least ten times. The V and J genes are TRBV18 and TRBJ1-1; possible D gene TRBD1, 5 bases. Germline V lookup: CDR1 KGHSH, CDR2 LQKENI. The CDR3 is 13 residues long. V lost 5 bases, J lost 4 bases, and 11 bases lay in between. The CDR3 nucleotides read TGTGCCAGCTCAGGCCCGGGGGGCACTGAAGCTTTCTTT. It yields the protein CASSGPGGTEAFF.

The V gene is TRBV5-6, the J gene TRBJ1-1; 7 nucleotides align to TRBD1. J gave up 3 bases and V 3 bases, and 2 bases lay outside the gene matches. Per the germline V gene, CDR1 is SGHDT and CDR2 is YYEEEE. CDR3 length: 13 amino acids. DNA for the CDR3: TGTGCCAGCAGCTATGACAGGGACACTGAAGCTTTCTTT. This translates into CASSYDRDTEAFF.

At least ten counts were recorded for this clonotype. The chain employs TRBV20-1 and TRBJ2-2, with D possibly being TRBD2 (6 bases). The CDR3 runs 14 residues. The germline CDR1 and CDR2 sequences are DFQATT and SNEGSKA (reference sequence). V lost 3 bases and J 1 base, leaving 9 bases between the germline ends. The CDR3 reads CSARARGNTGELFF. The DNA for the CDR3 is TGCAGTGCTAGGGCGCGGGGGAACACCGGGGAGCTGTTTTTT.

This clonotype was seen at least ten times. The chain's CDR3 is CASSPTAGGTDTQYF. DNA for the CDR3: TGTGCCAGCAGCCCGACAGCGGGAGGCACAGATACGCAGTATTTT. This chain connects TRBV7-3 to TRBJ2-3, with 8 bases aligning to TRBD2. Trimming cost V 5 bases and J 1 base; bases outside gene matches: 5. The CDR3 runs to 15 residues. CDR1 is SGHTA, CDR2 FQGTGA, per germline.

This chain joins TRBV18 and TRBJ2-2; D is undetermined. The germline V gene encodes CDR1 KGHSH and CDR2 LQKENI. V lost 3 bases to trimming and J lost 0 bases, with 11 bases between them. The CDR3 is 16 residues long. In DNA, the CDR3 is TGTGCCAGCTCACCCGGCAGTCCTTCGAACACCGGGGAGCTGTTTTTT. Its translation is CASSPGSPSNTGELFF.

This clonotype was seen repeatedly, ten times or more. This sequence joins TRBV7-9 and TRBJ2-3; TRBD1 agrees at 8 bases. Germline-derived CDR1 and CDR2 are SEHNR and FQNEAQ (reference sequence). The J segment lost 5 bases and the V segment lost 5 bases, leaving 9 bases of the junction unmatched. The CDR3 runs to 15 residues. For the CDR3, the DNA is TGTGCCAGCAGCCACCGGGACAGGCCTCAAGATACGCAGTATTTT. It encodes CASSHRDRPQDTQYF.

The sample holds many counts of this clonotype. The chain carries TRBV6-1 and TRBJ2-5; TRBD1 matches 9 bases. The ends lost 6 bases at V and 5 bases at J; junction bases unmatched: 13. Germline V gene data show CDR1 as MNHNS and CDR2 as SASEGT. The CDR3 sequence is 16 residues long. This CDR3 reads CASSRGGQGSRETQYF. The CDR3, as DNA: TGTGCCAGCAGCCGTGGGGGACAGGGTTCCCGGGAGACCCAGTACTTC.

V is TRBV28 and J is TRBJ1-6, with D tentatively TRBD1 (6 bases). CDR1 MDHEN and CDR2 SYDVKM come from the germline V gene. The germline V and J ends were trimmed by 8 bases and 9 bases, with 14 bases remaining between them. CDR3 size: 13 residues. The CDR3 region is CASDNRVGSPLHF. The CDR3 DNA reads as TGTGCCAGCGACAACAGGGTTGGTTCACCCCTCCACTTT.

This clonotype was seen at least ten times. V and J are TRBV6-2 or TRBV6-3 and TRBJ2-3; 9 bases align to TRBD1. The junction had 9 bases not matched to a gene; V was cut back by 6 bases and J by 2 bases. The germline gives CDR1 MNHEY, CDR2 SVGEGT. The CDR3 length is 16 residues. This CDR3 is CASSHPQGAATDTQYF. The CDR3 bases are TGTGCCAGCAGCCATCCACAGGGGGCGGCCACAGATACGCAGTATTTT.

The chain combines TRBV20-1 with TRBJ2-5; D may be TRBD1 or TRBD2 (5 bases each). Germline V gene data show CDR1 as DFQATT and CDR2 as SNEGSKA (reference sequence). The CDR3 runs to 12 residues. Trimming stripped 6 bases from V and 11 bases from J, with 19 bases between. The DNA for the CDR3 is TGCAGTGCCATGATAGGGGACCATTTTCAGTACTTC. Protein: CSAMIGDHFQYF.

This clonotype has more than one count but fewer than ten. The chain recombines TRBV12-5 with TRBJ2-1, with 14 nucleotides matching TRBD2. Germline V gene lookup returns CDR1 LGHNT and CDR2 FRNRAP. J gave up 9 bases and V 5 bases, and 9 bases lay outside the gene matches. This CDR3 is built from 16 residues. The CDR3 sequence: CASGAAGLAGEVEQFF. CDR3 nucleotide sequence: TGTGCTAGTGGTGCCGCGGGACTAGCGGGAGAGGTTGAGCAGTTCTTC.

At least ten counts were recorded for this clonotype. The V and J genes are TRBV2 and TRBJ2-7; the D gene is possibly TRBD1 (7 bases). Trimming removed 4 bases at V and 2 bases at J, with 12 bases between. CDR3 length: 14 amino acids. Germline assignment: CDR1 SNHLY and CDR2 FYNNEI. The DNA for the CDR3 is TGTGCCAGCAGTGCTCAGGGGGGAACCTACGAGCAGTACTTC. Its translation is CASSAQGGTYEQYF.

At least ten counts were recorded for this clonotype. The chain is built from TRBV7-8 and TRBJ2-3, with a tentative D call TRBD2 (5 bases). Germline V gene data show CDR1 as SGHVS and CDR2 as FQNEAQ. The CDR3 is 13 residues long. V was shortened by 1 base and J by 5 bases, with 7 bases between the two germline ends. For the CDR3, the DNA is TGTGCCAGCAGCTTAGTGAGGGAAGATACGCAGTATTTT. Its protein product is CASSLVREDTQYF.

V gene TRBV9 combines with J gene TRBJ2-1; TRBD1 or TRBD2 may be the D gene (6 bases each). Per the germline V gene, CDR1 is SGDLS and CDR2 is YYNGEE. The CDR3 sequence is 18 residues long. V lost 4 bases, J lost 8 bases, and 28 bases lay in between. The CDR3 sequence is CASSFIPSAGTPGHEQFF. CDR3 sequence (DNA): TGTGCCAGCAGCTTCATCCCCTCGGCGGGGACACCCGGCCATGAGCAGTTCTTC.

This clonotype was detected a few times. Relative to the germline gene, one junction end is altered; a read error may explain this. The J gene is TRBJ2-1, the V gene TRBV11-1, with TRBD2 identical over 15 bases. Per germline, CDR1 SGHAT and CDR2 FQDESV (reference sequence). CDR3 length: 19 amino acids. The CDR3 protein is CASSLWTSGRALSYNKQFF. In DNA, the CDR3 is TGTGCCAGCAGCCTCTGGACTAGCGGGAGGGCCCTATCCTACAATAAGCAGTTCTTC.